A selection of T cell receptor beta chains follows, all from one sample in a study of blood T cell repertoires in COVID-19. Profiling relied on immunoSEQ multiplex PCR, and the TCRdb table lists in-frame clones only, not all of them. The sample holds 250,000 to 300,000 clones, around 84% seen once. The sequencing sample was made of PBMCs or T cells enriched from blood (not recorded which). The source of these receptors is a man aged 25-45 years with acute COVID-19. Each CDR3 is given without its conserved first and last residue. Fields, in order: J gene, V gene, CDR3 protein.

TRBJ2-5,TRBV5-6,ASSLVNSAGQTQY
TRBJ1-2,TRBV7-6,ASSLGGSAGYT
TRBJ2-1,TRBV9,ASSPRGLAGVNEQF
TRBJ1-4,TRBV2,ASSEIRNEKLF
TRBJ1-6,TRBV7-9,ASSLGSVWSPLH
TRBJ2-6,TRBV15,ATSRPQGASGANVLT
TRBJ2-6,TRBV11-3,ASSLAFGSPGANVLT
TRBJ1-1,TRBV10-2,ASTEGRGQLGAEAF
TRBJ1-3,TRBV6-5,AGEGGGNTIY
TRBJ2-3,TRBV5-1,ASSSGSTDTQY
TRBJ2-2,TRBV5-1,ASSLVGSGGLGTGELF
TRBJ1-1,TRBV3-1/TRBV3-2,ASSPYRGEDTEAF
TRBJ1-5,TRBV7-6,ASSPNFNSNQPQH
TRBJ1-2,TRBV5-6,ASRWGQGDYGYT
TRBJ1-5,TRBV12-3/TRBV12-4,ASSQTGDQPQH
TRBJ2-5,TRBV29-1,SVGDSETQY
TRBJ2-2,TRBV19,ASSTGDTDTGELF
TRBJ2-5,TRBV7-8,ASSFRERSPETQY
TRBJ2-3,TRBV4-3,ASSQGTGGHTQY
TRBJ1-2,TRBV27,ASSPQDTYGYT
TRBJ2-3,TRBV6-2/TRBV6-3,ASRPIYSGGDTDTQY
TRBJ1-1,TRBV2,ASGGLTEAF
TRBJ1-1,TRBV4-1,ASRTGQLNTEAF
TRBJ1-2,TRBV3-1/TRBV3-2,ASSGSWGDGYT
TRBJ1-1,TRBV5-4,ASSGTGGLNTEAF
TRBJ2-2,TRBV24-1,ATSDSSRGLFTGELF
TRBJ1-5,TRBV5-5,ASSMGTGRLYSNQPQH
TRBJ1-1,TRBV28,ASSLFSAGSNHT
TRBJ2-3,TRBV5-1,ASSDRDRGHTSTDTQY
TRBJ1-1,TRBV18,ASSPGTANTEAF
TRBJ2-1,TRBV6-5,ASSYGPEQF
TRBJ1-6,TRBV5-1,ASGEGQANSPLH
TRBJ2-3,TRBV19,ASQGQRTDTQY
TRBJ2-2,TRBV7-9,ASSWSSGGYTGELF
TRBJ2-1,TRBV18,ASSLGRGAGIHYNEQF
TRBJ2-1,TRBV14,ASSHETSGRFYNEQF
TRBJ1-4,TRBV6-2/TRBV6-3,ASSYSRGTVEKLF
TRBJ2-5,TRBV5-1,ASSSSGGAMETQY
TRBJ2-3,TRBV4-3,ASSQEGGATDTQY
TRBJ1-5,TRBV10-2,ASSVGTGSGNQPQH
TRBJ2-3,TRBV5-4,ASSHTSTDTQY
TRBJ2-1,TRBV7-3,ASSSQAGEISNEQF
TRBJ2-2,TRBV7-9,ASSLRVTGELF
TRBJ1-5,TRBV2,ASDLLGRNQPQH
TRBJ2-5,TRBV13,ASGTGGSTQY
TRBJ2-5,TRBV7-2,ASSLGGGAETQY
TRBJ2-5,TRBV11-2,ASRSNRGKGETQY
TRBJ1-1,TRBV19,ASPAYSEAF
TRBJ1-2,TRBV5-1,ASSRTGDGYT
TRBJ2-1,TRBV2,ASSSLAGGAEQF
TRBJ1-4,TRBV15,ATSRVDSREKLF
TRBJ2-1,TRBV11-3,ASSPYRTSGGYNEQF
TRBJ2-5,TRBV6-5,ASSTSGYETQY
TRBJ1-1,TRBV11-2,ASSLSGGGTEAF